This entry lists 2 T cell receptor beta chains sequenced from one sample in a study of cytomegalovirus exposure and HLA in healthy donors. PCR used 60 Vbeta primers and 13 Jbeta primers. Produced via immunoSEQ multiplex PCR; TCRdb's table is partial and in-frame only. The data show some 200,000 clones, 60% to 80% seen once. Sequenced input: PBMCs. The origin of the receptors is a woman aged 25 to 39 in good health and CMV-seronegative.

The chain is built from TRBV5-1 and TRBJ2-3, with a possible D match to TRBD1 (6 bases). From germline, CDR1 is SGHRS and CDR2 YFSETQ. CDR3 size: 15 residues. Trimming cost V 3 bases and J 4 bases, with 15 bases left between them. CDR3 sequence: CASSWGPRGADTQYF. CDR3 nucleotides: TGCGCCAGCAGCTGGGGTCCCAGGGGCGCAGATACGCAGTATTTT.

This chain uses TRBV6-1 with TRBJ1-1, with a weak D call TRBD1 (6 bases). Between the trimmed V and J ends, which lost 6 bases and 4 bases, there was a span of 12 bases. The CDR3 has 13 amino acids. Germline CDR1 and CDR2: MNHNS and SASEGT. The CDR3 DNA follows: TGTGCCAGCAGCGACAGGTTTGGCACTGAAGCTTTCTTT. Protein sequence: CASSDRFGTEAFF.